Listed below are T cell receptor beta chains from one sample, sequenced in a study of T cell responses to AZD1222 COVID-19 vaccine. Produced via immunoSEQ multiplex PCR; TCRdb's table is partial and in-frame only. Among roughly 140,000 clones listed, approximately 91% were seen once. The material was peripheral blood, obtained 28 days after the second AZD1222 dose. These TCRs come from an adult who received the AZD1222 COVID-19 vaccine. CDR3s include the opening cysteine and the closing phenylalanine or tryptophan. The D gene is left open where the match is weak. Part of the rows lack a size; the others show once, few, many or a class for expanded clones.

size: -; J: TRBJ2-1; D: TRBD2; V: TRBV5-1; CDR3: CASSLAGGSRNEQFF; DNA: TGCGCCAGCAGCCTAGCGGGGGGGAGTCGGAATGAGCAGTTCTTC
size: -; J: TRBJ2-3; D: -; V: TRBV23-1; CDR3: CASTQWQTSTDTQYF; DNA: TGCGCCAGCACCCAGTGGCAGACTAGCACAGATACGCAGTATTTT
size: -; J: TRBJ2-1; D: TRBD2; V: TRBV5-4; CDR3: CASSPSGGPYNEQFF; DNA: TGTGCCAGCAGCCCTAGCGGGGGACCCTACAATGAGCAGTTCTTC
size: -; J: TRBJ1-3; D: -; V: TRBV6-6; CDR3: CASTPGGGNTIYF; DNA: TGTGCCAGCACCCCGGGGGGTGGAAACACCATATATTTT
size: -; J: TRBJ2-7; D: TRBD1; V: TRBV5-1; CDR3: CASSFAGTGGYEQYF; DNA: TGCGCCAGCAGCTTCGCCGGGACAGGGGGCTACGAGCAGTACTTC
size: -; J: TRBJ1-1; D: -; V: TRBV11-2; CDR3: CASTYSQNTEAFF; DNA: TGTGCCAGCACCTACAGCCAGAACACTGAAGCTTTCTTT
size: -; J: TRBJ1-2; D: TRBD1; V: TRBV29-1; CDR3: CSVQTGGIYGYTF; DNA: TGCAGCGTTCAGACAGGGGGCATCTATGGCTACACCTTC
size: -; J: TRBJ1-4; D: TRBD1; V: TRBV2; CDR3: CASRKGQGSNEKLFF; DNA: TGTGCCAGCCGAAAGGGACAGGGGTCTAATGAAAAACTGTTTTTT
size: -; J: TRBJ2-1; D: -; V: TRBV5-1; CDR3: CASSLDPSSNEQFF; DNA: TGCGCCAGCAGCCTGGACCCTTCTAGCAATGAGCAGTTCTTC
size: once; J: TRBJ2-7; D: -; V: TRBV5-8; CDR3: CASSPEGDTLYEQYF; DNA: TGTGCCAGCAGTCCCGAGGGCGACACACTCTACGAGCAGTACTTC
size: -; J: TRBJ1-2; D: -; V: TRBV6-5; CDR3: CASRPTGKNGYGYTF; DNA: TGTGCCAGCAGGCCAACAGGGAAGAACGGCTATGGCTACACCTTC
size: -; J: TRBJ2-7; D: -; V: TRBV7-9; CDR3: CASSLAPGSGEQYF; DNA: TGTGCCAGCAGCTTAGCGCCGGGTAGCGGAGAGCAGTACTTC
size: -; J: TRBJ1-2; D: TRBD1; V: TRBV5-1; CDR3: CASSLAGGAGGYTF; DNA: TGCGCCAGCAGCTTGGCAGGGGGCGCCGGTGGCTACACCTTC
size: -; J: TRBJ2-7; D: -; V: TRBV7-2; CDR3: CASSLNNVGRYEQYF; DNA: TGTGCCAGCAGCTTAAATAATGTGGGTCGCTACGAGCAGTACTTC
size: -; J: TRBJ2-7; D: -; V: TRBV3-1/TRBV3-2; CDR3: CASSPLLNFYYEQYF; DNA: TGTGCCAGCAGCCCCCTTTTGAACTTCTACTACGAGCAGTACTTC
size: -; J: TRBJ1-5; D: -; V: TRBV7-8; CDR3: CASDPGAPRGQPQHF; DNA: TGTGCCAGCGACCCGGGAGCACCCCGTGGACAGCCCCAGCATTTT
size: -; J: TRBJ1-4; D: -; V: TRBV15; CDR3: CATSRGQSNEKLFF; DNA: TGTGCCACCAGCAGAGGGCAGTCCAATGAAAAACTGTTTTTT
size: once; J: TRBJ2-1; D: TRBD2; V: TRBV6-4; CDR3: CASSQGLPGDRNEQFF; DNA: TGTGCCAGCAGCCAGGGACTACCCGGGGATAGAAATGAGCAGTTCTTC
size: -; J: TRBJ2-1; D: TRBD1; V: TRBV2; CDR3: CASTDREISVGQFF; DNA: TGTGCCAGCACGGACAGGGAAATTTCGGTGGGGCAGTTCTTC
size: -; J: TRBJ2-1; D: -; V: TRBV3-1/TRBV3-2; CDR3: CASSFREGNEQFF; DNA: TGTGCCAGCAGCTTTCGAGAGGGCAATGAGCAGTTCTTC
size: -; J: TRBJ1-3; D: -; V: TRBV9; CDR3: CASSVQDARSGNTIYF; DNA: TGTGCCAGCAGCGTACAGGACGCCCGCTCTGGAAACACCATATATTTT
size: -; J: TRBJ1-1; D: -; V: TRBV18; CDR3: CASSPQLAGVKENTEAFF; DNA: TGTGCCAGCTCACCACAATTGGCAGGGGTTAAGGAGAACACTGAAGCTTTCTTT
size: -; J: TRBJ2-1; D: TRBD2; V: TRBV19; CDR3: CASSSRSGGENEQFF; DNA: TGTGCCAGTAGTAGCCGGAGCGGGGGGGAGAATGAGCAGTTCTTC
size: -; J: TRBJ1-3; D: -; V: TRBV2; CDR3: CASSEVVRSDTIYF; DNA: TGTGCCAGCAGTGAGGTGGTTAGGTCGGACACCATATATTTT
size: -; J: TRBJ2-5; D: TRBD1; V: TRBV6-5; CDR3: CASSLDRALQETQYF; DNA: TGTGCCAGCAGTCTTGACAGGGCTCTCCAAGAGACCCAGTACTTC
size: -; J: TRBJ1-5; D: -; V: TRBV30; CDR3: CAWSDIGRQPQHF; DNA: TGTGCCTGGAGTGACATCGGGAGACAGCCCCAGCATTTT
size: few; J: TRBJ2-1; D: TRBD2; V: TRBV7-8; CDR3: CASSSHGLASGMQFF; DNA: TGTGCCAGCAGCTCCCATGGGTTGGCTAGCGGTATGCAGTTCTTC
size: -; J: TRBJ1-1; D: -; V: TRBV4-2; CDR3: CASSPGAVGTNTEAFF; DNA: TGTGCCAGCAGCCCCGGCGCAGTGGGAACGAACACTGAAGCTTTCTTT
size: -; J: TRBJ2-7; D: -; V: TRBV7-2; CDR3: CASSLTGEQYF; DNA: TGTGCCAGCAGCTTAACGGGCGAGCAGTACTTC
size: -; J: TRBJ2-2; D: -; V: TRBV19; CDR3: CASSIDHRDRGSNTGELFF; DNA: TGTGCCAGTAGTATAGATCACCGGGACCGAGGATCGAACACCGGGGAGCTGTTTTTT
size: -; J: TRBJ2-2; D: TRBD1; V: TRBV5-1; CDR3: CASSFRTGATGELFF; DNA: TGCGCCAGCAGCTTCCGGACAGGGGCCACCGGGGAGCTGTTTTTT
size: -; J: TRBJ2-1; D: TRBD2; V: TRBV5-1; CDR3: CASSNGTSGSSEQFF; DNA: TGCGCCAGCAGCAATGGGACTAGCGGGAGTAGTGAGCAGTTCTTC
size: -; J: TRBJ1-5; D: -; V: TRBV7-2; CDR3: CASSLGGVYQPQHF; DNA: TGTGCCAGCAGCTTAGGAGGGGTTTATCAGCCCCAGCATTTT
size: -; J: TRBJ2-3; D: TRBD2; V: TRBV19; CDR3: CASSTLGGTSGGDTQYF; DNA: TGTGCCAGTAGTACCCTGGGCGGGACTAGCGGGGGAGATACGCAGTATTTT
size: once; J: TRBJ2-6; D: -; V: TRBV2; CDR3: CASSAQLSGANVLTF; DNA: TGTGCCAGCAGTGCGCAGCTCTCTGGGGCCAACGTCCTGACTTTC
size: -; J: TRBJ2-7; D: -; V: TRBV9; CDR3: CASSPQGRGEQYF; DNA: TGTGCCAGCAGCCCCCAGGGGCGGGGGGAGCAGTACTTC
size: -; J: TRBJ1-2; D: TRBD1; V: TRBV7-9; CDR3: CASSTGQNYGYTF; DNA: TGTGCCAGCAGCACGGGACAGAACTATGGCTACACCTTC
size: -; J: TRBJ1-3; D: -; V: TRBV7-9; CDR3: CASSSSFLVNGNTIYF; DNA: TGTGCCAGCAGCTCCTCCTTTTTAGTCAATGGAAACACCATATATTTT
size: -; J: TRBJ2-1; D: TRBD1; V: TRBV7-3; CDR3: CASSLTRPGQGVSDEQFF; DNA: TGTGCCAGCAGCTTAACTCGCCCGGGACAGGGGGTGTCGGATGAGCAGTTCTTC
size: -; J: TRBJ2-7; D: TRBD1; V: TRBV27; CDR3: CASTNIGTGAHEQYF; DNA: TGTGCCAGCACCAACATTGGGACAGGGGCCCACGAGCAGTACTTC
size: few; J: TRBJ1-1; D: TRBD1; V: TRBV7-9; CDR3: CASSSQGASEAFF; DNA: TGTGCCAGCAGCTCCCAGGGGGCCAGTGAAGCTTTCTTT
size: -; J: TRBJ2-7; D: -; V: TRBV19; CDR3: CASSIGLAPYEQYF; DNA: TGTGCCAGTAGTATCGGTCTAGCGCCATACGAGCAGTACTTC
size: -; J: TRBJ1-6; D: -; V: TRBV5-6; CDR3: CASSPLGDLNSPLHF; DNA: TGTGCCAGCAGCCCCCTGGGGGACCTTAATTCACCCCTCCACTTT
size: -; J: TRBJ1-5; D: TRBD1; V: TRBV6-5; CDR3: CASSRTGHSNQPQHF; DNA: TGTGCCAGCAGTAGGACAGGGCATAGCAATCAGCCCCAGCATTTT
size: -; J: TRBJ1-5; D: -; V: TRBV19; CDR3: CASRGDTIDSNQPQHF; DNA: TGTGCCAGTAGGGGTGATACAATTGATAGCAATCAGCCCCAGCATTTT
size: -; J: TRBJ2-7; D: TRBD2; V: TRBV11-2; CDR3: CASSLGLAGVSYF; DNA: TGTGCCAGCAGCTTAGGCCTAGCGGGAGTGTCGTACTTC
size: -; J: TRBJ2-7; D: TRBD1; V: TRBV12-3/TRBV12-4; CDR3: CARGTGVYEQYF; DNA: TGTGCCAGGGGGACAGGGGTCTACGAGCAGTACTTC
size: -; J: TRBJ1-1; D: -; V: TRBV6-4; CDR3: CASKSSLNTEAFF; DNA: TGTGCCAGCAAGTCTTCCCTGAACACTGAAGCTTTCTTT
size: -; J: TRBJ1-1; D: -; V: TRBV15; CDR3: CATSRDSFEAFF; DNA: TGTGCCACCAGCAGAGATTCATTCGAAGCTTTCTTT
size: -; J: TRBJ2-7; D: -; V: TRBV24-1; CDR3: CATCWRVSYEQYF; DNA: TGTGCCACCTGCTGGCGGGTCTCCTACGAGCAGTACTTC
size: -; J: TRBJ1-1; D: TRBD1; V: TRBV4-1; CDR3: CASSQQTGGNTEAFF; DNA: TGCGCCAGCAGCCAACAGACAGGGGGGAACACTGAAGCTTTCTTT